The clone carrying this TCR beta chain appeared a few times. Germline CDR1 reads SGHRS; CDR2 reads YFSETQ. Trimming took off 2 bases at V and 5 bases at J, with 14 bases between the two ends. This CDR3 comprises 15 residues. The data were taken from a study of shared T cell receptors in the human thymus. The assay was immunoSEQ multiplex PCR, and TCRdb's table has in-frame clones only and misses some. The repertoire holds 500,000 to 750,000 clones, around nine tenths seen once, with around 0.0099% in the top ten. This sample was shared with a second study, whose subject was human thymus T cells. That study adds: Corrective cardiac surgery supplied the resected thymus tissue. V and J genes seemed to be used with bias in thymic and blood repertoires. In unrelated individuals, thymic repertoires overlapped highly, according to related research.

Sequences were obtained from thymocytes. The chain recombines TRBV5-1 with TRBJ2-1; perhaps TRBD1 as D (6 bases). The receptor's source is a boy less than two years old with a congenital heart defect. The CDR3 DNA follows: TGCGCCAGCAGCTTTCACAGGGATTTACACAATGAGCAGTTCTTC. It codes for CASSFHRDLHNEQFF.